A selection of T cell receptor beta chains follows, all from one sample in a study of blood T cell repertoires in COVID-19. The method was immunoSEQ multiplex PCR; TCRdb's version includes in-frame clones alone and lacks a portion of them. The sample holds about 35,000 clones, approximately 82% seen once. Sequenced material: peripheral blood. These TCRs come from a man at least 80 years old with active or convalescent COVID-19. CDR3s include the opening cysteine and the closing phenylalanine or tryptophan. D genes are given only for firm matches. For some rows the clone size is stated as once, few or many, or as a class when expanded; others skip it.

cdr3_nt: TGTGCCAGCAGCTCACCCGGGACTAGCGGGAGCTACGAGCAGTACTTC
cdr3_aa: CASSSPGTSGSYEQYF
d_call: TRBD2
clone_size: -
j_call: TRBJ2-7
v_call: TRBV27

cdr3_nt: TGCGCCAGCAGCCAAGATTCTCCGACAGGGTTTGGAAACACCATATATTTT
cdr3_aa: CASSQDSPTGFGNTIYF
d_call: TRBD1
clone_size: -
j_call: TRBJ1-3
v_call: TRBV4-1

cdr3_nt: TGTGCCAGCAGTTCCCCGGGACAGGGTAGAGATACGCAGTATTTT
cdr3_aa: CASSSPGQGRDTQYF
d_call: TRBD1
clone_size: -
j_call: TRBJ2-3
v_call: TRBV6-5

cdr3_nt: TGTGCAAGTCGCTTAAGTAATGGGGGACAGGGCAGCTCCTACGAGCAGTACTTC
cdr3_aa: CASRLSNGGQGSSYEQYF
d_call: -
clone_size: -
j_call: TRBJ2-7
v_call: TRBV12-2

cdr3_nt: TGTGCCAGCAGTTCACTGACGACAGTGAATGAGCAGTTCTTC
cdr3_aa: CASSSLTTVNEQFF
d_call: -
clone_size: -
j_call: TRBJ2-1
v_call: TRBV6-6

cdr3_nt: TGTGCCAGCAGATCAAATACGGGAGACACTACGCAGTATTTT
cdr3_aa: CASRSNTGDTTQYF
d_call: -
clone_size: -
j_call: TRBJ2-3
v_call: TRBV5-4

cdr3_nt: TGTGCCAGCAGCGGACTAGCGGGAGGGCCATCGAATGAGCAGTTCTTC
cdr3_aa: CASSGLAGGPSNEQFF
d_call: TRBD2
clone_size: -
j_call: TRBJ2-1
v_call: TRBV5-5

cdr3_nt: TGTGCCAGCAGCGCCAATACAGGGGATCAGCCCCAGCATTTT
cdr3_aa: CASSANTGDQPQHF
d_call: TRBD1
clone_size: once
j_call: TRBJ1-5
v_call: TRBV7-9

cdr3_nt: TGTGCCAGCTCTCCAGGTACAGGGAGGGACACTGAAGCTTTCTTT
cdr3_aa: CASSPGTGRDTEAFF
d_call: -
clone_size: -
j_call: TRBJ1-1
v_call: TRBV18

cdr3_nt: TGTGCCATCAGTGGGGACGACAGGGGGAACACTGAAGCTTTCTTT
cdr3_aa: CAISGDDRGNTEAFF
d_call: TRBD1
clone_size: -
j_call: TRBJ1-1
v_call: TRBV10-3

cdr3_nt: TGTGCCAGCAGCCAGGGCGGGAGAACAGGTACGCAGTATTTT
cdr3_aa: CASSQGGRTGTQYF
d_call: TRBD2
clone_size: -
j_call: TRBJ2-3
v_call: TRBV3-1/TRBV3-2

cdr3_nt: TGTGCCAGCAGCTTGGCGGGAGATTACGAGCAGTACTTC
cdr3_aa: CASSLAGDYEQYF
d_call: TRBD2
clone_size: -
j_call: TRBJ2-7
v_call: TRBV11-2

cdr3_nt: TGTGCCAGCAGCTACCGAATCTCTAGCACCGGGGAGCTGTTTTTT
cdr3_aa: CASSYRISSTGELFF
d_call: -
clone_size: -
j_call: TRBJ2-2
v_call: TRBV5-6

cdr3_nt: TGTGCCAGTAGCAAGGACAGGGATTATAGCAATCAGCCCCAGCATTTT
cdr3_aa: CASSKDRDYSNQPQHF
d_call: TRBD1
clone_size: -
j_call: TRBJ1-5
v_call: TRBV19

cdr3_nt: TGCGCCAGCAGCTTGGCTCCGGGGGACTATGGCTACACCTTC
cdr3_aa: CASSLAPGDYGYTF
d_call: -
clone_size: -
j_call: TRBJ1-2
v_call: TRBV5-1

cdr3_nt: TGTGCCAGCAGCCAAGGAGGAACAGTCAACACCGGGGAGCTGTTTTTT
cdr3_aa: CASSQGGTVNTGELFF
d_call: -
clone_size: -
j_call: TRBJ2-2
v_call: TRBV7-9

cdr3_nt: TGTGCCAGCAGTTTGCCGGCGAGTCGGGGAGTTGGAGAGACCCAGTACTTC
cdr3_aa: CASSLPASRGVGETQYF
d_call: -
clone_size: -
j_call: TRBJ2-5
v_call: TRBV28

cdr3_nt: TGTGCCAGCAGCTCCCCGAGTAGCACAGATACGCAGTATTTT
cdr3_aa: CASSSPSSTDTQYF
d_call: -
clone_size: -
j_call: TRBJ2-3
v_call: TRBV7-8

cdr3_nt: TGTGCCAGCAGTGAAGGCGTTGCGGATCAGCCCCAGCATTTT
cdr3_aa: CASSEGVADQPQHF
d_call: -
clone_size: -
j_call: TRBJ1-5
v_call: TRBV2

cdr3_nt: TGTGCCAGCAGCCCCGGGGAGGGACGCACAGATACGCAGTATTTT
cdr3_aa: CASSPGEGRTDTQYF
d_call: TRBD2
clone_size: -
j_call: TRBJ2-3
v_call: TRBV5-4

cdr3_nt: TGCGCCGCCGGGGGCGGGAGCTCCTACAATGAGCAGTTCTTC
cdr3_aa: CAAGGGSSYNEQFF
d_call: -
clone_size: -
j_call: TRBJ2-1
v_call: TRBV10-1

cdr3_nt: TGTGCCAGCAGCCATAGGAGCGAGGGTTACACTGAAGCTTTCTTT
cdr3_aa: CASSHRSEGYTEAFF
d_call: -
clone_size: -
j_call: TRBJ1-1
v_call: TRBV11-2

cdr3_nt: TGTGCCAGCAGGAGAGGTTCTCAGGGCAACACCATATATTTT
cdr3_aa: CASRRGSQGNTIYF
d_call: -
clone_size: -
j_call: TRBJ1-3
v_call: TRBV11-2

cdr3_nt: TGTGCCAGCAGTTACCAACTAGCGGGAGGGCCGGATGAGCAGTTCTTC
cdr3_aa: CASSYQLAGGPDEQFF
d_call: TRBD2
clone_size: -
j_call: TRBJ2-1
v_call: TRBV6-5

cdr3_nt: TGCGCCAGCAGCCCGGGACCATGGACAGATAACTATGGCTACACCTTC
cdr3_aa: CASSPGPWTDNYGYTF
d_call: -
clone_size: -
j_call: TRBJ1-2
v_call: TRBV5-1

cdr3_nt: TGTGCCAGCAGCCAAGATCGGGGTAGTGGGGCCAACGTCCTGACTTTC
cdr3_aa: CASSQDRGSGANVLTF
d_call: -
clone_size: -
j_call: TRBJ2-6
v_call: TRBV3-1/TRBV3-2

cdr3_nt: TGTGCCAGCAGCCATTCGGACAGGGGCTACGAGCAGTACTTC
cdr3_aa: CASSHSDRGYEQYF
d_call: TRBD1
clone_size: -
j_call: TRBJ2-7
v_call: TRBV3-1/TRBV3-2

cdr3_nt: TGTGCCAGTAGACAGAGAGCGGGAGGAGACTCCTACGAGCAGTACTTC
cdr3_aa: CASRQRAGGDSYEQYF
d_call: TRBD2
clone_size: -
j_call: TRBJ2-7
v_call: TRBV19

cdr3_nt: TGTGCCAGCAGCATGGGGGTGGGAGGGCACGGCTACACCTTC
cdr3_aa: CASSMGVGGHGYTF
d_call: -
clone_size: -
j_call: TRBJ1-2
v_call: TRBV5-6

cdr3_nt: TGTGCCACCAGTGATGGCCTATTGCGGGTGGAGACAGATACGCAGTATTTT
cdr3_aa: CATSDGLLRVETDTQYF
d_call: -
clone_size: -
j_call: TRBJ2-3
v_call: TRBV24-1

cdr3_nt: TGTGCCACCAAAGGGGCCAGGAACACCGGGGAGCTGTTTTTT
cdr3_aa: CATKGARNTGELFF
d_call: -
clone_size: -
j_call: TRBJ2-2
v_call: TRBV19

cdr3_nt: TGTGCCAGCAGCCCAGGGGCTAGCGGGAGGCAGACCCAGTACTTC
cdr3_aa: CASSPGASGRQTQYF
d_call: TRBD2
clone_size: once
j_call: TRBJ2-5
v_call: TRBV7-7

cdr3_nt: TGTGCCAGTAGTACTGGCCATGGCTACACCTTC
cdr3_aa: CASSTGHGYTF
d_call: -
clone_size: -
j_call: TRBJ1-2
v_call: TRBV19

cdr3_nt: TGCAGCGTTCGACAGGGGTTTAACTATGGCTACACCTTC
cdr3_aa: CSVRQGFNYGYTF
d_call: TRBD1
clone_size: -
j_call: TRBJ1-2
v_call: TRBV29-1

cdr3_nt: TGTGCCAGCAGTACAGGGCAAGAGACCCAGTACTTC
cdr3_aa: CASSTGQETQYF
d_call: -
clone_size: once
j_call: TRBJ2-5
v_call: TRBV12-3/TRBV12-4

cdr3_nt: TGTGCCAGCACCACGACTAGCGGCAAAGGGAACGACAATGAGCAGTTCTTC
cdr3_aa: CASTTTSGKGNDNEQFF
d_call: TRBD2
clone_size: -
j_call: TRBJ2-1
v_call: TRBV7-9

cdr3_nt: TGTGCCAGCAGCTTAGGTGGACCGGGGGACACCGGGGAGCTGTTTTTT
cdr3_aa: CASSLGGPGDTGELFF
d_call: -
clone_size: once
j_call: TRBJ2-2
v_call: TRBV7-7

cdr3_nt: TGTGCCAGCAGGCGGACTAGCGGGAGCTTCTACAATGAGCAGTTCTTC
cdr3_aa: CASRRTSGSFYNEQFF
d_call: TRBD2
clone_size: few
j_call: TRBJ2-1
v_call: TRBV28

cdr3_nt: TGTGCCAGCAGTTTATCTCAGGGCCCTGAAGCTTTCTTT
cdr3_aa: CASSLSQGPEAFF
d_call: -
clone_size: -
j_call: TRBJ1-1
v_call: TRBV28

cdr3_nt: TGTGCCAGCAACTTACCTAGCGGGAGGGCAACCAATGAGCAGTTCTTC
cdr3_aa: CASNLPSGRATNEQFF
d_call: TRBD2
clone_size: -
j_call: TRBJ2-1
v_call: TRBV28

cdr3_nt: TGTGCCAGTGGTAATTTTAACTCTGAAGCTTTCTTT
cdr3_aa: CASGNFNSEAFF
d_call: -
clone_size: few
j_call: TRBJ1-1
v_call: TRBV19

cdr3_nt: TGTGCCAGCAGCCCAGACAGGGCTGGCTATGGCTACACCTTC
cdr3_aa: CASSPDRAGYGYTF
d_call: TRBD1
clone_size: few
j_call: TRBJ1-2
v_call: TRBV5-5

cdr3_nt: TGTGCCAGCAGCCGGATCGCGGGAAGGCAAGAGACCCAGTACTTC
cdr3_aa: CASSRIAGRQETQYF
d_call: -
clone_size: once
j_call: TRBJ2-5
v_call: TRBV9

cdr3_nt: TGTGCCAGCAGCTTAGGAGAGGGGGCGCTGAATGGCTACACCTTC
cdr3_aa: CASSLGEGALNGYTF
d_call: TRBD1
clone_size: -
j_call: TRBJ1-2
v_call: TRBV7-9

cdr3_nt: TGTGCCAGCAGTGGACAGGGGCATAGGTCCCAGCATTTT
cdr3_aa: CASSGQGHRSQHF
d_call: TRBD1
clone_size: -
j_call: TRBJ1-5
v_call: TRBV12-3/TRBV12-4